This TCR beta chain was documented in a study of blood T cell repertoires in COVID-19. Study details: Nucleic acid was either cDNA or gDNA, and it came from T cells, B-cell-depleted T cells, or PBMCs.

The study drew participants aged roughly 18 to 89 years from roughly 25 US areas. Each participant's cohort was designated according to participant-reported clinical history. Germline V CDR1 and CDR2: MNHEY, SMNVEV (reference sequence). Trimming removed 2 bases from V and 5 bases from J; junction bases left unmatched: 3. The CDR3 covers 13 residues. TCRdb keeps only in-frame clones here, not all; method: immunoSEQ multiplex PCR. The sample consists of about 480,000 clones, roughly 88% of them appearing once. The source material was PBMCs or T cells enriched from blood (not recorded which). The TCR originated in a woman in her thirties or forties who had recovered from COVID-19. The chain has TRBV27 and TRBJ2-7, with 7 bases identical to TRBD1. The CDR3 here is CASSLRDRNEQYF. Here the CDR3 DNA reads TGTGCCAGCAGTTTAAGGGACAGAAACGAGCAGTACTTC.